A single sample gave rise to the 16 T cell receptor beta chains below, sequenced in a study of OX40 agonist ivuxolimab in advanced cancers. Profiled with immunoSEQ multiplex PCR; TCRdb holds only in-frame clones, not every one. The data contain approximately 70,000 clones, approximately 78% of them singletons. This specimen was CD4+ or CD8+ T cells sorted from blood, taken in a trial of the OX40 agonist ivuxolimab. The receptors here all came from an adult with an advanced solid tumor such as melanoma, head and neck, liver or kidney cancer.

The V call is TRBV28, the J call TRBJ1-5; no definite D call. The CDR3 is 14 residues long. Germline values: CDR1 MDHEN, CDR2 SYDVKM. The V and J ends lost 2 bases and 5 bases respectively, with 10 bases between them. DNA of the CDR3: TGTGCCAGCAGTTTACGTGGCACTTATCAGCCCCAGCATTTT. Translating gives CASSLRGTYQPQHF.

The chain couples TRBV5-6 to TRBJ2-3; 8 bases are a match to TRBD2. Germline V gene data show CDR1 as SGHDT and CDR2 as YYEEEE. Trimming cost V 3 bases and J 6 bases; bases outside gene matches: 15. The CDR3 runs to 17 residues. CDR3 in amino acids: CASSSRGVAGRVDTQYF. The CDR3 DNA follows: TGTGCCAGCAGCTCCCGGGGGGTAGCGGGAAGGGTGGATACGCAGTATTTT.

In this sample, this clone turned up a few times. The CDR3 region is CASSPTSEGPMETQYF. CDR3 DNA sequence: TGCGCCAGCAGCCCAACTAGCGAGGGACCGATGGAGACCCAGTACTTC. The chain combines TRBV5-1 with TRBJ2-5, with TRBD2 identical over 7 bases. CDR1 and CDR2 from the germline V gene are SGHRS and YFSETQ. V trimming: 4 bases; J trimming: 5 bases; junction bases outside the gene matches: 14. CDR3 length equals 16 residues.

The V call is TRBV29-1, the J call TRBJ2-1; TRBD1 matches at 7 bases. The germline gives CDR1 SQVTM, CDR2 ANQGSEA. V lost 4 bases and J lost 0; bases outside the gene matches: 3. The CDR3 runs 14 residues. Here the CDR3 DNA reads TGCAGCGTTGCGACAGGGAACTCCTACAATGAGCAGTTCTTC. Protein product: CSVATGNSYNEQFF.

V is TRBV7-9 and J is TRBJ1-1; D possibly corresponds to TRBD1 (5 bases). The CDR3 has 15 residues. The germline V and J ends were trimmed by 5 bases and 1 base, with 14 bases remaining between them. CDR1 and CDR2 (germline): SEHNR, FQNEAQ (reference sequence). CDR3 nucleotide sequence: TGTGCCAGCAGCGCCCGTCGAACAGGGAACACTGAAGCTTTCTTT. Its protein is CASSARRTGNTEAFF.

This clone was found once. This rearrangement joins TRBV7-9 to TRBJ2-1, with D possibly being TRBD2 (7 bases). Germline V lookup: CDR1 SEHNR, CDR2 FQNEAQ (reference sequence). CDR3 length: 17 residues. Trimming cost V 3 bases and J 6 bases, with 21 bases left between them. CDR3 region: CASSLRAGRGALNEQFF. The CDR3 bases are TGTGCCAGCAGCTTGAGAGCGGGCCGGGGGGCCCTCAATGAGCAGTTCTTC.

The chain joins TRBV15 to TRBJ2-7; D is perhaps TRBD1 (6 bases). Germline CDR1 LNHNV, CDR2 YYDKDF (reference sequence). The CDR3 runs 14 residues. Between the trimmed V and J ends, which lost 8 bases and 1 base, there was a span of 15 bases. The CDR3 protein is CATGEKGGSYEQYF. The CDR3 DNA reads TGTGCCACCGGTGAGAAAGGGGGATCCTACGAGCAGTACTTC. Filled out from reference TRBV15 and TRBJ2-7, the complete variable domain reads DAMVIQNPRYQVTQFGKPVTLSCSQTLNHNVMYWYQQKSSQAPKLLFHYYDKDFNNEADTPDNFQSRRPNTSFCFLDIRSPGLGDTAMYLCATGEKGGSYEQYFGPGTRLTVT.

The V gene is TRBV18, the J gene TRBJ2-1; D might be TRBD1 (5 bases). CDR3 length: 14 amino acids. V was pared by 3 bases and J by 8 bases, with 14 bases between. CDR1 is KGHSH and CDR2 is LQKENI in the germline V gene. The CDR3 nucleotides read TGTGCCAGCTCACCGCCACCGCAGGGCGATGAGCAGTTCTTC. It codes for CASSPPPQGDEQFF.

This rearrangement joins TRBV7-9 to TRBJ1-1; D might be TRBD1 (6 bases). Trimming stripped 1 base from V and 7 bases from J, with 16 bases between. The V gene's germline CDR1 is SEHNR and CDR2 FQNEAQ (reference sequence). The length of the CDR3 is 15 residues. This CDR3 reads CASSLGAGGRGEAFF. In DNA, the CDR3 is TGTGCCAGCAGCTTAGGGGCCGGGGGCCGGGGTGAAGCTTTCTTT.

The CDR3 spells CASSFGQPQHF. CDR3 nucleotides: TGTGCCAGTAGTTTTGGCCAGCCCCAGCATTTT. The chain is built from TRBV19 and TRBJ1-5; D uncertain. This CDR3 comprises 11 residues. V shed 5 bases and J shed 7 bases, with 6 bases lying between them. The V gene's germline CDR1 is LNHDA and CDR2 SQIVND (reference sequence). The full variable domain, rest sourced from reference TRBV19 and TRBJ1-5, is DGGITQSPKYLFRKEGQNVTLSCEQNLNHDAMYWYRQDPGQGLRLIYYSQIVNDFQKGDIAEGYSVSREKKESFPLTVTSAQKNPTAFYLCASSFGQPQHFGDGTRLSIL.

This clone was recorded only once. The chain couples TRBV27 to TRBJ1-6; D is ambiguous. The V end lost 3 bases, the J end lost 8 bases, and 20 bases lay between the germline ends. Germline lookup yields CDR1 MNHEY and CDR2 SMNVEV (reference sequence). The CDR3 consists of 17 residues. This chain's CDR3 is CASSLSGPGRPDSPLHF. As DNA, the CDR3 is TGTGCCAGCAGTTTGTCGGGCCCCGGGCGACCAGATTCACCCCTCCACTTT.

J is TRBJ2-7 and V is TRBV5-4, with 7 bases identical to TRBD2. Looked up from germline, CDR1 is SGHNT and CDR2 is YYREEE (reference sequence). The ends lost 2 bases at V and 5 bases at J; junction bases unmatched: 4. This CDR3 spans 13 amino acids. The CDR3 reads CASSLVGGDEQYF. The CDR3, as DNA: TGTGCCAGCAGCTTAGTGGGGGGGGACGAGCAGTACTTC.

The chain recombines TRBV5-6 with TRBJ2-3; 9 positions match TRBD2. CDR3 length: 16 residues. CDR1 and CDR2 (germline): SGHDT, YYEEEE. V was pared by 1 base and J by 2 bases, with 5 bases of the junction left unmatched. CDR3 coding DNA: TGTGCCAGCAGCTTGAGTAGCGGGGGACTCACAGATACGCAGTATTTT. Amino acid sequence: CASSLSSGGLTDTQYF.

Here the CDR3 reads CAWQRQQHEQFF. CDR3 nucleotides: TGTGCCTGGCAGCGTCAGCAACATGAGCAGTTCTTC. The chain links TRBV30 to TRBJ2-1; D uncertain. Germline V CDR1 and CDR2: GTSNPN, SVGIG (reference sequence). CDR3 length equals 12 residues. Trimming removed 5 bases at V and 8 bases at J, with 13 bases between.

The gene calls are TRBV5-4 and TRBJ2-1, with D maybe TRBD2 (6 bases). The CDR3 contains 14 residues. Germline assignment: CDR1 SGHNT and CDR2 YYREEE (reference sequence). V lost 0 bases, J lost 8 bases, and 12 bases lay in between. CDR3 amino acids: CASSLGRERHEQFF. CDR3 DNA: TGTGCCAGCAGCTTGGGGCGGGAAAGGCATGAGCAGTTCTTC.

This chain links TRBV11-2 with TRBJ1-4; D is undetermined. The CDR3 contains 15 residues. With 5 bases removed from V and 4 bases from J, the gap between germline ends came to 14 bases. Per the germline V gene, CDR1 is SGHAT and CDR2 is FQNNGV. The CDR3 region has the DNA TGTGCCAGCAGCACCCTCGGGGTGAATAATGAAAAACTGTTTTTT. Amino acids: CASSTLGVNNEKLFF.